This TCR beta chain was identified in a study of T cell responses to AZD1222 COVID-19 vaccine. Sequenced by immunoSEQ multiplex PCR; TCRdb stores in-frame clones only, minus some. The sample has 140,000 to 150,000 clones; about 93% are singletons. Study outcomes and limitations: Samples come after the peak T cell response, not at day 14.

This CDR3 comprises 14 residues. CDR1 is LNHNV, CDR2 YYDKDF, per germline (reference sequence). V lost 0 bases to trimming and J lost 4 bases, with 9 bases between them. Note on this clone: Its antigen is not known.

The material was peripheral blood, obtained on day 0 of AZD1222 vaccination. J is TRBJ1-2 and V is TRBV15; D is unclear. The TCR was taken from an adult in good health. The CDR3 loop is CATSREVGPYGYTF. CDR3 nucleotides: TGTGCCACCAGCAGAGAAGTTGGACCCTATGGCTACACCTTC.